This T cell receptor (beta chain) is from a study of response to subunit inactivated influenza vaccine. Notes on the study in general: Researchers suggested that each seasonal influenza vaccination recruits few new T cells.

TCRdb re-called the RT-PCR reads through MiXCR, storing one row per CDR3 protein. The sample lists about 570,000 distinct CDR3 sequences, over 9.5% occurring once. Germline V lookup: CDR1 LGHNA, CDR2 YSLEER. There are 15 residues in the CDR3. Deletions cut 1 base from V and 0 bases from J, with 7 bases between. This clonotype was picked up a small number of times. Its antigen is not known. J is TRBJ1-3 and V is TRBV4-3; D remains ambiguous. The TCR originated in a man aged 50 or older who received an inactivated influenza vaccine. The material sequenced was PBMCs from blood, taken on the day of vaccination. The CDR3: CASSQVGDSGNTIYF. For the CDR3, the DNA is TGCGCCAGCAGCCAAGTTGGAGACTCTGGAAACACCATATATTTT.